The clone carrying this T cell receptor beta chain was seen once. This entry comes from a study of blood T cell repertoires in COVID-19. Whole-study context: PBMCs, B-cell-depleted T cells, or T cells were the source of the cDNA or gDNA that made up the material.

The repertoire was sequenced with immunoSEQ multiplex PCR; TCRdb's copy has only in-frame clones and lacks some. The sample has 95,000 to 150,000 clones, over 75% seen once. The receptor's source is a woman older than 75 with acute or convalescent COVID-19. The sample taken for sequencing was peripheral blood.

CDR3 residues: CASSDGRGNGYEQYF. CDR3 sequence (DNA): TGTGCCAGCAGCGATGGGCGGGGGAACGGCTACGAGCAGTACTTC. The chain combines TRBV9 with TRBJ2-7; 7 bases match TRBD2. CDR1 is SGDLS and CDR2 is YYNGEE in the germline V gene. With 3 bases clipped from V and 3 bases from J, the junction kept 9 bases outside the gene matches. The CDR3 covers 15 residues.